This T cell receptor beta chain derives from a study of human T cells and chemical hapten exposure. Study-wide background: DPC 0.01% went on the upper back by patch test, with reading at 6 days. Recorded diagnoses among the mostly female patients were alopecia areata, totalis or universalis.

Time point noted: patch test 1, 2 weeks after DPC sensitization. Sample treatment: therapeutic diphenylcyclopropenone sensitization with weekly scalp DPC. This clonotype was seen many times. TCRdb re-analysed the RACE reads in MiXCR, keeping a single row per CDR3 protein. The table records under 450,000 distinct CDR3 sequences, 4% to 5.5% of them present only once. The CDR3 is made up of 17 amino acids. CDR1 is MNHEY and CDR2 is SVGAGI in the germline V gene. V lost 2 bases and J 2 bases, leaving 18 bases between the germline ends. The receptor's source is a woman aged 45-65 years with alopecia areata. Some clones in this sample may be carry-over from other donors' samples. The sample consisted of whole blood, taken in connection with sensitization to the hapten diphenylcyclopropenone (DPC). J is TRBJ1-2 and V is TRBV6-5; tentatively, D is TRBD1 (5 bases). CDR3 DNA sequence: TGTGCCAGCAGTTACCCATCCGCTAGACGGGGCAACTATGGCTACACCTTC. Translation gives CASSYPSARRGNYGYTF.